The present T cell receptor beta chain was sequenced within a study of glioma-infiltrating T cells after dendritic cell vaccination. TCRdb keeps only in-frame clones here, not all; method: immunoSEQ multiplex PCR. This sample carries some 87,000 clones, about 85% of them seen once, and the ten largest clones take around 2.9%. The CDR3 consists of 12 residues. V dropped 2 bases and J dropped 6 bases, with 6 bases sitting between them. Germline CDR1 and CDR2: SGDLS and YYNGEE. The source was blood, collected before dendritic cell vaccination. This rearrangement joins TRBV9 to TRBJ2-1; D ambiguous. The receptor's source is a human donor with glioblastoma. CDR3 coding DNA: TGTGCCAGCAGCGTTCTCCTCAATGAGCAGTTCTTC. Residues: CASSVLLNEQFF.